The 18 T cell receptor beta chains reported below all come from one sample, sequenced in a study of long-term antiretroviral therapy in people with HIV. Version v3.0 of the immunoSEQ assay ran at survey level. Clones were read by immunoSEQ multiplex PCR, and TCRdb kept only the in-frame ones, dropping some. The sample holds approximately 20,000 clones, approximately 86% seen once. Here the sequenced sample was unsorted PBMCs, taken 1.6 years after starting antiretroviral therapy. Every receptor here comes from a middle-aged man with HIV.

The chain joins TRBV7-9 to TRBJ2-2; 11 nucleotides align to TRBD1. V shed 5 bases, J shed 2 bases, and the junction held 7 bases outside the gene matches. Looked up from germline, CDR1 is SEHNR and CDR2 is FQNEAQ (reference sequence). CDR3 length equals 17 residues. CDR3 sequence (DNA): TGTGCCAGCAGCCCAAGAGGACAGGGGGCTAACACCGGGGAGCTGTTTTTT. Residues: CASSPRGQGANTGELFF. The complete variable domain, with remaining parts taken from reference TRBV7-9 and TRBJ2-2, reads DTGVSQNPRHKITKRGQNVTFRCDPISEHNRLYWYRQTLGQGPEFLTYFQNEAQLEKSRLLSDRFSAERPKGSFSTLEIQRTEQGDSAMYLCASSPRGQGANTGELFFGEGSRLTVL.

This clone has a handful of counts. This chain connects TRBV4-2 to TRBJ2-7; D gene uncertain. The CDR3 consists of 14 residues. Trimming took 0 bases from V and 0 from J, leaving 6 bases between them. Germline CDR1 reads LGHNA; CDR2 reads YNFKEQ. The CDR3 nucleotides read TGTGCCAGCAGCCAAGACGACCGCTCCTACGAGCAGTACTTC. It encodes CASSQDDRSYEQYF.

This chain uses TRBV19 with TRBJ2-7; either TRBD1 or TRBD2 may supply D (7 bases each). Germline V gene data show CDR1 as LNHDA and CDR2 as SQIVND (reference sequence). V was cut by 3 bases and J by 6 bases, with 18 bases left in between. The CDR3 consists of 15 residues. The CDR3 is CASSIILAGGAEQYF. The CDR3 DNA sequence: TGTGCCAGTAGTATTATTCTGGCAGGGGGGGCCGAGCAGTACTTC.

A single count supports this clone. The rearrangement joins TRBV2 to TRBJ2-1; D unresolved. V lost 6 bases, J lost 0 bases, and 12 bases lay in between. Germline V CDR1 and CDR2: SNHLY, FYNNEI. The CDR3 contains 15 residues. The DNA of the CDR3 is TGTGCCAGCAGGGACGGTTCCAGCTCCTACAATGAGCAGTTCTTC. The encoded protein is CASRDGSSSYNEQFF.

The rearrangement links TRBV7-4 to TRBJ1-5; possible D gene TRBD1, 6 bases. The V end lost 3 bases, the J end lost 2 bases, and 14 bases lay between the germline ends. The CDR3 loop spans 16 amino acids. Germline V gene data show CDR1 as SGHVT and CDR2 as SQSDAQ. The CDR3 DNA is TGTGCCAGCAGCTTTGACAGGAGAGGGGGCAATCAGCCCCAGCATTTT. It translates to CASSFDRRGGNQPQHF.

This clone was detected only once. This chain joins TRBV28 and TRBJ1-6; 7 nucleotides line up with TRBD1. The germline V gene has CDR1 MDHEN and CDR2 SYDVKM. J lost 4 bases, V lost 2 bases, and 2 bases had no gene match. The CDR3 is made up of 15 amino acids. The CDR3 sequence: CASSLGGQYNSPLHF. The DNA for the CDR3 is TGTGCCAGCAGTTTAGGGGGACAGTATAATTCACCCCTCCACTTT. The variable domain in full, with the rest retrieved from reference TRBV28 and TRBJ1-6, is DVKVTQSSRYLVKRTGEKVFLECVQDMDHENMFWYRQDPGLGLRLIYFSYDVKMKEKGDIPEGYSVSREKKERFSLILESASTNQTSMYLCASSLGGQYNSPLHFGNGTRLTVT.

The V call is TRBV9, the J call TRBJ1-2, with TRBD1 matching 8 bases. J lost 4 bases, V lost 5 bases, and 7 bases had no gene match. CDR1 SGDLS and CDR2 YYNGEE come from the germline V gene. There are 14 residues in the CDR3. The CDR3 DNA reads TGTGCCAGCAGTTCTACAGGGGGATCCTATGGCTACACCTTC. Its translation is CASSSTGGSYGYTF. Based on the CDR3 plus reference TRBV9 and TRBJ1-2, the full variable domain is DSGVTQTPKHLITATGQRVTLRCSPRSGDLSVYWYQQSLDQGLQFLIQYYNGEERAKGNILERFSAQQFPDLHSELNLSSLELGDSALYFCASSSTGGSYGYTFGSGTRLTVV.

The chain carries TRBV6-1 and TRBJ1-1, with TRBD1 identical over 9 bases. Germline lookup yields CDR1 MNHNS and CDR2 SASEGT. Trimming at V came to 3 bases and at J to 3 bases, leaving 2 bases not matched to a gene. The CDR3 runs 14 residues. The CDR3 nucleotides are TGTGCCAGCAGTGAGTACAGGGGGCACACTGAAGCTTTCTTT. It specifies CASSEYRGHTEAFF.

The chain uses TRBV10-2 and TRBJ1-1, with D tentatively TRBD1 (6 bases). This CDR3 has 14 amino acids. Per germline, CDR1 WSHSY and CDR2 SAAADI. V lost 0 bases, J lost 4 bases, and 9 bases lay in between. The CDR3 spells CASSESGAGTEAFF. The DNA of the CDR3 is TGCGCCAGCAGTGAGTCGGGGGCAGGCACTGAAGCTTTCTTT.

The chain recombines TRBV27 with TRBJ1-2; D remains unclear. The CDR3 runs 14 residues. Trimming stripped 4 bases from V and 2 bases from J, with 11 bases between. Per the germline V gene, CDR1 is MNHEY and CDR2 is SMNVEV (reference sequence). As DNA, the CDR3 is TGTGCCAGCAGTTACTCGCCAAAGAACTATGGCTACACCTTC. This translates into CASSYSPKNYGYTF.

This clone has only one observation. V usage is TRBV5-6 and J usage is TRBJ2-3, with D maybe TRBD2 (5 bases). The length of the CDR3 is 16 residues. Germline CDR1 is SGHDT and CDR2 is YYEEEE. Trimming shortened V by 2 bases and J by 2 bases, and 15 bases separated the two germline ends. CDR3 in amino acids: CASSFPRRPDTDTQYF. The CDR3 coding sequence is TGTGCCAGCAGCTTCCCTAGGAGGCCAGACACAGATACGCAGTATTTT.

This clone was detected only once. In DNA form, the CDR3 reads TGTGCCAGCAGCGTAGCTCTGGGGAAGGAAAAACTGTTTTTT. Translating gives CASSVALGKEKLFF. The rearrangement joins TRBV9 to TRBJ1-4; D unclear. Germline V gene lookup returns CDR1 SGDLS and CDR2 YYNGEE. Trimming stripped 0 bases from V and 8 bases from J, with 11 bases between. The CDR3 consists of 14 residues.

The rearrangement uses TRBV5-1 and TRBJ1-6; maybe TRBD1 (5 bases). CDR1 SGHRS and CDR2 YFSETQ come from the germline V gene. The germline V and J ends were trimmed by 6 bases and 7 bases, with 17 bases remaining between them. This CDR3 has 15 amino acids. The CDR3 is CASKRGLTGNSPLHF. In DNA form, the CDR3 reads TGCGCCAGCAAGCGGGGCCTCACGGGGAATTCACCCCTCCACTTT.

This chain uses TRBV5-6 with TRBJ2-2, with D possibly being TRBD1 (5 bases). Germline CDR1 and CDR2: SGHDT and YYEEEE. The CDR3 totals 15 residues. V lost 0 bases to trimming and J lost 3 bases, with 9 bases between them. The CDR3 loop reads CASSLGTYYTGELFF. The CDR3 DNA follows: TGTGCCAGCAGCTTGGGGACATATTACACCGGGGAGCTGTTTTTT.

The chain recombines TRBV18 with TRBJ2-1, with D unclear. V was clipped by 0 bases and J by 7 bases, with 7 bases between them. The CDR3 has 13 amino acids. The germline V gene encodes CDR1 KGHSH and CDR2 LQKENI. The CDR3 protein is CASSPPVANEQFF. CDR3 nucleotides: TGTGCCAGCTCACCACCGGTTGCTAATGAGCAGTTCTTC.

This chain joins TRBV6-1 and TRBJ2-2; the D gene is possibly TRBD1 (6 bases). Trimming took off 5 bases at V and 5 bases at J, with 12 bases between the two ends. From germline, CDR1 is MNHNS and CDR2 SASEGT. This CDR3 contains 14 residues. The CDR3 sequence: CASSSLQGTGELFF. CDR3 bases: TGTGCCAGCAGTAGCTTACAGGGTACCGGGGAGCTGTTTTTT.

The V call is TRBV9, the J call TRBJ1-4; tentative D call: TRBD1 (6 bases). Trimming removed 3 bases from V and 7 bases from J, with 16 bases in between. The germline V gene encodes CDR1 SGDLS and CDR2 YYNGEE. The CDR3 spans 15 residues. DNA of the CDR3: TGTGCCAGCAGCGCCTCACAGGGAGGGCGTGAAAAACTGTTTTTT. Protein sequence: CASSASQGGREKLFF.

The rearrangement uses TRBV7-9 and TRBJ2-1; possibly TRBD2 for D (6 bases). The length of the CDR3 is 14 residues. Germline V gives CDR1 SEHNR, CDR2 FQNEAQ (reference sequence). With 4 bases removed from V and 2 bases from J, the gap between germline ends came to 9 bases. The CDR3 is CASSSGGTYNEQFF. CDR3 nucleotides: TGTGCCAGCAGCTCCGGGGGAACCTACAATGAGCAGTTCTTC.